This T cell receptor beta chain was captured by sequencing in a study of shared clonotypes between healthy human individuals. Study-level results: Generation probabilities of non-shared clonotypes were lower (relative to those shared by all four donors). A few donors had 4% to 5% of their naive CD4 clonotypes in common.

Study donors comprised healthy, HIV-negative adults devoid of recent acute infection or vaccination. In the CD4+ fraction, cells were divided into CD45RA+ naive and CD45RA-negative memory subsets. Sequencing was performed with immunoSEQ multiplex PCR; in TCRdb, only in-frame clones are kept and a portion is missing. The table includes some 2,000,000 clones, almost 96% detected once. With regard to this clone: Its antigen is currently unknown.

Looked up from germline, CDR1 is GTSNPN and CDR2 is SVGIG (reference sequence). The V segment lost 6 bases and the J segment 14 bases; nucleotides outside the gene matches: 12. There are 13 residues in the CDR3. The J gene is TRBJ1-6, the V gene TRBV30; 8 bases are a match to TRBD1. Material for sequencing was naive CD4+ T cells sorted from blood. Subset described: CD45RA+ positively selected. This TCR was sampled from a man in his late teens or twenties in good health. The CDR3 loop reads CACPGQAIQSLHF. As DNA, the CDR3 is TGTGCCTGCCCGGGACAGGCGATTCAATCCCTCCACTTT.